This TCR beta chain derives from a study of cytomegalovirus exposure and HLA in healthy donors. The study drew the donors from its approximately 120-subject validation cohort, separate from the approximately 700-subject first cohort. This CDR3 is 12 amino acids long. Looked up from germline, CDR1 is SGHNT and CDR2 is YYREEE (reference sequence). V was trimmed by 1 base and J by 4 bases, leaving 5 bases between them. Generated by immunoSEQ multiplex PCR, the TCRdb table keeps only in-frame clones and is missing some. The data contain over 100,000 clones, around nine tenths of them singletons. V and J are TRBV5-4 and TRBJ2-5; D not certain. Sequencing was carried out using PBMCs. The TCR comes from a young woman in good health and CMV-seropositive. The CDR3 sequence: CASSLPRETQYF. The DNA of the CDR3 is TGTGCCAGCAGCTTGCCGAGAGAGACCCAGTACTTC.